Listed below are T cell receptor beta chains from one sample, sequenced in a study of blood T cells in healthy people across ages. TCRdb passed the 5' RACE reads through MiXCR, listing each CDR3 protein once. The sample holds some 780,000 distinct CDR3 sequences, about 61% seen once. Sequenced sample: blood. The receptors stem from a man aged 35 to 55 in good health. Both conserved end residues are part of each CDR3. Each record gives: D gene, clone size, V gene, J gene, CDR3 DNA, CDR3 protein. The D gene is left open where the match is weak. Size is stated for part of the rows, as once, few or many counts, or as a class when the clone is expanded.

>-|once|TRBV15|TRBJ1-2
TGTGCCACCAGCTTAACCGGGACGCCGTATGGCTACACCTTC
CATSLTGTPYGYTF
>-|-|TRBV18|TRBJ2-5
TGTGCCAGCTCACCACCGGCAAGAGCCCAGTACTTC
CASSPPARAQYF
>-|-|TRBV12-3/TRBV12-4|TRBJ1-5
TGTGCCAGCAGTTTCCTGGCGGGGCCCCAGCATTTT
CASSFLAGPQHF
>-|-|TRBV20-1|TRBJ1-1
TGCAGTGCTAGAGATCGAGTAGTGGCCTGCACTGAAGCTTTCTTT
CSARDRVVACTEAFF
>-|few|TRBV7-9|TRBJ2-7
TGTGCCAGCAGCTCCGGGACCTTCGGTTACGAGCAGTACTTC
CASSSGTFGYEQYF
>TRBD1|-|TRBV28|TRBJ2-4
TGTGCCAGCAGTCCGTCGGGACAGGGGGCCAAAAACATTCAGTACTTC
CASSPSGQGAKNIQYF
>-|few|TRBV9|TRBJ2-7
TGTGCCAGCAGCGTATCTCCCAACCCCGCCTACGAGCAGTACTTC
CASSVSPNPAYEQYF
>-|-|TRBV6-5|TRBJ2-2
TGTGCCAGCAGGACCCTGAACACCGGGGAGCTGTTTTTT
CASRTLNTGELFF
>-|few|TRBV20-1|TRBJ2-1
TGCAGTGCTGCGGTGGGGGACGACAATGAGCAGTTCTTC
CSAAVGDDNEQFF
>-|-|TRBV27|TRBJ2-6
TGTGCCAGCAGACAAATCAGGGTTTTTACTTCTGGGGCCAACGTCCTGACTTTC
CASRQIRVFTSGANVLTF
>-|once|TRBV21-1|TRBJ2-1
TGTGCCAGCAGCAAAAGGCTAGCGGGAGGGCAATACAATGAGCAGTTCTTC
CASSKRLAGGQYNEQFF
>-|few|TRBV27|TRBJ1-1
TGTGCCAGCAGTTTATCGAGGGGGGGCCGGACTGAAGCTTTCTTT
CASSLSRGGRTEAFF
>-|-|TRBV20-1|TRBJ2-2
TGCAGTGCTAGAGAATCCGGGGAGCTGTTTTTT
CSARESGELFF
>-|-|TRBV4-2|TRBJ2-3
TGTGCCAGCAGCCAAGTAGTGGACACAGATACGCAGTATTTT
CASSQVVDTDTQYF
>-|few|TRBV12-3/TRBV12-4|TRBJ1-2
TGTGCCAGCATTTCAGAAGGGGCAGCCTTAAATGCAGGCTACACCTTC
CASISEGAALNAGYTF
>TRBD2|-|TRBV9|TRBJ2-3
TGTGCCAGCAGCGAGACTAGCGGGGTCCCAGATACGCAGTATTTT
CASSETSGVPDTQYF
>-|few|TRBV6-1|TRBJ2-3
TGTGCCAGCCAGACGGTAGCTGGCACAGATACGCAGTATTTT
CASQTVAGTDTQYF
>-|-|TRBV25-1|TRBJ1-2
TGTGCCAGCAGTGAATCCCGGACTAACTATGGCTACACCTTC
CASSESRTNYGYTF
>-|-|TRBV27|TRBJ2-1
TGTGCCAGCAGTTTGGGGGCTATCGGTAGCTCCTACAATGAGCAGTTCTTC
CASSLGAIGSSYNEQFF
>TRBD2|-|TRBV28|TRBJ2-7
TGTGCCAGCAGGACCTACGGGGGGACTACCTACGAGCAGTACTTC
CASRTYGGTTYEQYF
>TRBD2|-|TRBV2|TRBJ2-3
TGTGCCAGCAGTGTTAGTAGCGGGGGGCGCACAGATACGCAGTATTTT
CASSVSSGGRTDTQYF
>TRBD2|few|TRBV7-2|TRBJ2-7
TGTGCCAGCAGCCAAGCGGGAGTGGTTTCGTACGAGCAGTACTTC
CASSQAGVVSYEQYF
>TRBD2|few|TRBV20-1|TRBJ2-7
TGCAGTGTACCGGGACTAGCATACGAGCAGTACTTC
CSVPGLAYEQYF
>TRBD1|-|TRBV28|TRBJ1-5
TGTGCCAGCAGTTTACCGGGACAGGCGGCAAATCGGCCCCAGCATTTT
CASSLPGQAANRPQHF
>-|few|TRBV5-1|TRBJ2-6
TGCGCCAGCAGCTTCTACCAAGGCTCTGGGGCCAACGTCCTGACTTTC
CASSFYQGSGANVLTF
>-|-|TRBV4-2|TRBJ2-6
TGTGCCAGCAGCCAAGAAGGACATCTTATTGGCTCTGGGGCCAACGTCCTGACTTTC
CASSQEGHLIGSGANVLTF
>-|-|TRBV20-1|TRBJ2-7
TGCAGTGCTAGAGATCTCGAGACCTTCGAGCAGTACTTC
CSARDLETFEQYF
>-|-|TRBV4-1|TRBJ2-2
TGCGCCAGCAGCCAAGGGGACCGGATCGGGGAGCTGTTTTTT
CASSQGDRIGELFF
>TRBD1|-|TRBV27|TRBJ1-2
TGTGCCAGCAGTTTAACCCGGACAGGGTCCTATAACTATGGCTACACCTTC
CASSLTRTGSYNYGYTF
>-|-|TRBV3-1|TRBJ2-1
TGTGCCAGCAGCACCCGGGCTACTGAGCAGTTCTTC
CASSTRATEQFF
>TRBD1|-|TRBV5-1|TRBJ1-5
TGCGCCAGCAGCTCCGGAGACAGGGGGCTGAATCAGCCCCAGCATTTT
CASSSGDRGLNQPQHF
>TRBD2|-|TRBV7-2|TRBJ2-5
TGTGCCAGCAGCTTACGAGCGGGGGGGCAGACCCAGTACTTC
CASSLRAGGQTQYF
>-|-|TRBV6-2/TRBV6-3|TRBJ2-7
TGTGCCAGCTCCTACCCGGGGAGTAGCGGCTACGAGCAGTACTTC
CASSYPGSSGYEQYF
>TRBD2|once|TRBV20-1|TRBJ2-7
TGCAGTGCTATGACTAGCGGGTCTACCTACGAGCAGTACTTC
CSAMTSGSTYEQYF
>-|-|TRBV7-2|TRBJ2-7
TGTGCCAGCAGCTTTAGTTTGGACAGCGAGCAGTACTTC
CASSFSLDSEQYF
>TRBD1|few|TRBV28|TRBJ2-5
TGTGCCAGCAGTTCACCCAGGGGACAGGGCGAGGAGACCCAGTACTTC
CASSSPRGQGEETQYF
>-|once|TRBV6-1|TRBJ1-2
TGTGCCAGCAGTGAAAGGACGGGATTAAACTATGGCTACACCTTC
CASSERTGLNYGYTF
>TRBD2|-|TRBV20-1|TRBJ2-1
TGCAGTGCGCAAACTAGCGGGGGGACCTATATTTACAATGAGCAGTTCTTC
CSAQTSGGTYIYNEQFF
>-|few|TRBV2|TRBJ1-4
TGTGCCAGCAGGGGGGCGCACGAAAAACTGTTTTTT
CASRGAHEKLFF
>-|few|TRBV6-5|TRBJ2-7
TGTGCCAGCAGTTACTCATCCGGGACCGAGCGGCACGAGCAGTACTTC
CASSYSSGTERHEQYF
>-|-|TRBV11-2|TRBJ1-6
TGTGCCAGCAGCGCGTTCGGGGTACAGGGTTCACCCCTCCACTTT
CASSAFGVQGSPLHF
>TRBD2|-|TRBV6-6|TRBJ2-7
TGTGCCAGCAATGCAGCGGGGGACTCCTACGAGCAGTACTTC
CASNAAGDSYEQYF
>TRBD1|-|TRBV28|TRBJ1-2
TGTGCCAGCAGTTTGCAGGGGGTGATCTATGGCTACACCTTC
CASSLQGVIYGYTF
>-|-|TRBV20-1|TRBJ2-1
TGCAGTGCTAGAGAATTACGGGGAGGCCCCCGGAATGAGCAGTTCTTC
CSARELRGGPRNEQFF
>-|many|TRBV7-2|TRBJ2-7
TGTGCCAGCAGCCCAAGGGGGGGGGCCTACGAGCAGTACTTC
CASSPRGGAYEQYF
>-|-|TRBV27|TRBJ2-1
TGTGCCAGCAGTTTATATAGCGCCGAGGGCAATGAGCAGTTCTTC
CASSLYSAEGNEQFF
>-|-|TRBV27|TRBJ2-7
TGTGCCAGCAGTTTTGGGCCGAACTACGAGCAGTACTTC
CASSFGPNYEQYF
>TRBD2|-|TRBV2|TRBJ2-7
TGTGCCAGCACCTCGGGACTAGCGGGAGGCTACGAGCAGTACTTC
CASTSGLAGGYEQYF
>TRBD1|-|TRBV20-1|TRBJ2-3
TGCAGTGCTCAACAGGGGACCGGCACAGATACGCAGTATTTT
CSAQQGTGTDTQYF